This passage covers 5 T cell receptor beta chains from one sample sequenced in a study of T cell clonality in common variable immunodeficiency. This table comes from immunoSEQ multiplex PCR, and its TCRdb copy is limited to in-frame clones, with some not included. The sample lists around 29,000 clones, none appearing once, the ten largest making up 10% to 15%. The material sequenced was peripheral blood mononuclear cells. All receptors derive from a person between 18 and 75 years old in good health.

This clone was detected only a few times. The read finishes 3 residues shy of the CDR3 end, and the germline J gene is used to complete it. The gene calls are TRBV18 and TRBJ2-1, with TRBD2 matching over 7 bases. This CDR3 has 16 amino acids. V shed 3 bases and J 4 bases; nucleotides not matched to a gene: 9. Germline-derived CDR1 and CDR2 are KGHSH and LQKENI. CDR3 bases read: TGTGCCAGCTCACCGTCGGCAGGGAGGGTATACAATGAG. As protein: CASSPSAGRVYNE. The complete CDR3 protein is CASSPSAGRVYNEQFF.

This clone was counted many times. With the read ending 3 residues before the CDR3 end, the germline J gene is used to fill in that end. The chain has TRBV14 and TRBJ1-6; no clear D. CDR1 SGHDN and CDR2 FVKESK come from the germline V gene. The V gene lost 1 base and the J gene lost 9 bases, with 13 bases spanning the gap. The CDR3 has 15 residues. The covered CDR3 bases are TGTGCCAGCAGCCAAGTGTGGGGTAGCGGTTCACCC. It codes for CASSQVWGSGSP. The full CDR3 protein reads CASSQVWGSGSPLHF. The whole variable domain, filled in from reference TRBV14 and TRBJ1-6, reads EAGVTQFPSHSVIEKGQTVTLRCDPISGHDNLYWYRRVMGKEIKFLLHFVKESKQDESGMPNNRFLAERTGGTYSTLKVQPAELEDSGVYFCASSQVWGSGSPLHFGNGTRLTVT.

This clone appeared many times. The CDR3 end lies 3 residues beyond the end of the read and is filled in from the germline J gene. The chain carries TRBV2 and TRBJ2-5, with D tentatively TRBD2 (6 bases). The CDR3 has 15 amino acids. CDR1 and CDR2 from the germline V gene are SNHLY and FYNNEI. Deletions cut 0 bases from V and 3 bases from J, with 11 bases between. CDR3 sequence: CASSEAGGLKETQYF. The sequenced CDR3 bases are TGTGCCAGCAGTGAAGCGGGGGGACTGAAAGAGACC.

This clone came up a few times. The CDR3 extends 3 residues past the end of the read, so its final part is completed from the germline J gene. V gene TRBV18 combines with J gene TRBJ2-1, with 14 positions matching TRBD2. V trimming: 3 bases; J trimming: 7 bases; junction bases outside the gene matches: 2. CDR1 and CDR2 (germline): KGHSH, LQKENI. The CDR3 is made up of 15 amino acids. The CDR3: CASSPRTSGGNEQFF. CDR3 bases read: TGTGCCAGCTCACCTCGGACTAGCGGGGGGAATGAG.

This clone has ten or more counts. Sequencing ends 3 residues short of the CDR3 end; the germline J gene provides the rest. This chain uses TRBV20-1 with TRBJ1-6; possible D gene TRBD1, 6 bases. Trimming took 2 bases from V and 3 from J, leaving 11 bases between them. This CDR3 has 15 amino acids. Germline values: CDR1 DFQATT, CDR2 SNEGSKA (reference sequence). CDR3 DNA (partial): TGCAGTGCTAGATTCCGACAGGACTATAATTCACCC. As protein: CSARFRQDYNSP. The entire CDR3 is CSARFRQDYNSPLHF.